This TCR beta chain was identified in a study of T-cell reconstitution after alpha-beta-depleted transplantation in children. Unique molecular identifiers tagged the TCRbeta library. In TCRdb, the PCR reads were re-called with MiXCR into one record per CDR3 protein. The sample has about 500,000 distinct CDR3 sequences; less than 35% are singletons. CDR1 and CDR2 from the germline V gene are MNHNS and SASEGT. The V gene end was trimmed by 7 bases and the J gene end by 2 bases; junction bases not matched to a gene: 2. The CDR3 totals 14 residues. This chain uses TRBV6-1 with TRBJ2-1, with 10 bases identical to TRBD1. The receptor comes from a human donor who donated a stem cell graft to a child with aplastic anemia. The sample was PBMCs from the stem cell graft donor, taken from the stem cell graft. This CDR3 reads CASTDRGPYNEQFF. CDR3 in DNA: TGTGCCAGCACCGACAGGGGGCCCTACAATGAGCAGTTCTTC.